Following are 25 T cell receptor beta chains from one sample sequenced in a study of blood T cell repertoires in COVID-19. Here immunoSEQ multiplex PCR was the method, and the copy in TCRdb shows in-frame clones only, minus some. The sample shows some 230,000 clones, approximately 84% of them seen only once. The sample comprised PBMCs or T cells enriched from blood (not recorded which). Receptors were obtained from a man in his forties who had recovered from COVID-19.

The chain carries TRBV27 and TRBJ1-4, with D possibly matching TRBD1 (5 bases). Germline V lookup: CDR1 MNHEY, CDR2 SMNVEV (reference sequence). This CDR3 has 15 residues. Trimming removed 3 bases at V and 6 bases at J, with 14 bases between. The CDR3 DNA sequence: TGTGCCAGCAGTTTTAGACCCACGGGGGATGAAAAACTGTTTTTT. Its protein product is CASSFRPTGDEKLFF.

The genes are TRBV28 and TRBJ1-6; D uncertain. V dropped 1 base and J dropped 7 bases, with 11 bases sitting between them. CDR3 length equals 15 residues. Germline values: CDR1 MDHEN, CDR2 SYDVKM. This chain's CDR3 is CASSLFPPGNSPLHF. DNA of the CDR3: TGTGCCAGCAGTTTATTTCCCCCGGGAAATTCACCCCTCCACTTT.

J is TRBJ1-1 and V is TRBV7-3; D gene uncertain. The CDR3 spans 14 residues. The germline V gene encodes CDR1 SGHTA and CDR2 FQGTGA. V lost 2 bases to trimming and J lost 4 bases, with 11 bases between them. CDR3 protein: CASSLVPTGTEAFF. CDR3 bases: TGTGCCAGCAGCTTAGTCCCCACTGGCACTGAAGCTTTCTTT.

V gene TRBV30 combines with J gene TRBJ2-5; unclear D gene. The CDR3 is 13 amino acids. V gave up 3 bases and J gave up 4 bases, with 12 bases separating them. Germline loops: CDR1 GTSNPN, CDR2 SVGIG (reference sequence). The chain's CDR3 is CAWRDRGLETQYF. The CDR3 DNA reads TGTGCCTGGAGGGATAGAGGTTTAGAGACCCAGTACTTC. The entire variable domain, with the rest obtained from reference TRBV30 and TRBJ2-5, is as follows: SQTIHQWPATLVQPVGSPLSLECTVEGTSNPNLYWYRQAAGRGLQLLFYSVGIGQISSEVPQNLSASRPQDRQFILSSKKLLLSDSGFYLCAWRDRGLETQYFGPGTRLLVL.

The chain combines TRBV6-1 with TRBJ1-5, with TRBD1 as a possible D gene (6 bases). Germline V lookup: CDR1 MNHNS, CDR2 SASEGT. The CDR3 has 14 residues. V was shortened by 0 bases and J by 7 bases, with 10 bases between the two germline ends. CDR3 sequence: CASSEAQGHQPQHF. CDR3 DNA sequence: TGTGCCAGCAGTGAAGCGCAGGGGCACCAGCCCCAGCATTTT.

This clone was recorded only once. CDR3 amino acids: CASSPPGRGSYNEQFF. DNA for the CDR3: TGTGCCAGCAGCCCACCCGGGCGGGGCTCCTACAATGAGCAGTTCTTC. The chain joins TRBV5-4 to TRBJ2-1; the D gene is possibly TRBD2 (6 bases). Germline V lookup: CDR1 SGHNT, CDR2 YYREEE (reference sequence). Trimming took 4 bases from V and 0 from J, leaving 14 bases between them. The CDR3 sequence is 16 residues long.

This clone was recorded only once. The rearrangement uses TRBV5-1 and TRBJ2-1; 7 bases fit TRBD1. This CDR3 comprises 15 residues. Trimming removed 2 bases from V and 1 base from J; junction bases left unmatched: 3. From germline, CDR1 is SGHRS and CDR2 YFSETQ. CDR3 amino acids: CASSFDRASYNEQFF. DNA of the CDR3: TGCGCCAGCAGCTTTGACAGGGCTTCCTACAATGAGCAGTTCTTC.

The chain links TRBV4-3 to TRBJ1-4; 7 bases align to TRBD1. Trimming took 0 bases from V and 9 from J; bases not matched to a gene: 10. Germline lookup yields CDR1 LGHNA and CDR2 YSLEER. The CDR3 has 16 amino acids. Here the CDR3 DNA reads TGCGCCAGCAGCCAAGATCACCCAGGGGGGTTGAAAAAACTGTTTTTT. Amino acid sequence: CASSQDHPGGLKKLFF.

CDR3 coding DNA: TGTGCTAGTGGTAATGGGACTAGCGGGAGTCGGAGCACAGATACGCAGTATTTT. Protein product: CASGNGTSGSRSTDTQYF. V gene TRBV12-5 combines with J gene TRBJ2-3; 14 bases align to TRBD2. Germline V gene data show CDR1 as LGHNT and CDR2 as FRNRAP. CDR3 length: 18 amino acids. J was trimmed by 0 bases and V by 5 bases; bases with no gene match: 7.

The genes are TRBV5-6 and TRBJ1-6; a weak D match, TRBD1 (6 bases). CDR3 size: 15 residues. V dropped 4 bases and J dropped 10 bases, with 18 bases sitting between them. CDR1 is SGHDT and CDR2 is YYEEEE in the germline V gene. CDR3 DNA sequence: TGTGCCAGCAGCACCGGTGGGGGCCCGGCATCACCCCTCCACTTT. It yields the protein CASSTGGGPASPLHF.

This rearrangement joins TRBV30 to TRBJ1-3; 8 bases are a match to TRBD1. J was trimmed by 9 bases and V by 5 bases; bases with no gene match: 9. The CDR3 runs to 13 residues. Germline V CDR1 and CDR2: GTSNPN, SVGIG (reference sequence). Here the CDR3 DNA reads TGTGCCTGGTCAGCAGGGGGCATCGGCACCATATATTTT. Its translation: CAWSAGGIGTIYF.

This clone was counted once. The rearrangement links TRBV5-1 to TRBJ1-1, with D perhaps matching TRBD1 (5 bases). Trimming took off 2 bases at V and 0 bases at J, with 8 bases between the two ends. Germline lookup yields CDR1 SGHRS and CDR2 YFSETQ. The CDR3 spans 14 residues. CDR3 coding DNA: TGCGCCAGCAGCTTCCAGGGAATGAACACTGAAGCTTTCTTT. Its protein is CASSFQGMNTEAFF.

The chain combines TRBV27 with TRBJ1-5; TRBD1 aligns across 9 bases. In germline, CDR1 is MNHEY, CDR2 SMNVEV (reference sequence). Trimming took 5 bases from V and 6 from J; bases not matched to a gene: 5. The CDR3 has 14 amino acids. CDR3 coding DNA: TGTGCCAGCAGTCTGGACAGGGGAGTTCAGCCCCAGCATTTT. Translation gives CASSLDRGVQPQHF.

The chain links TRBV5-1 to TRBJ1-1; perhaps TRBD1 as D (5 bases). From germline, CDR1 is SGHRS and CDR2 YFSETQ. CDR3 length equals 14 residues. The V end lost 2 bases, the J end lost 1 base, and 9 bases lay between the germline ends. Written as DNA, the CDR3 is TGCGCCAGCAGCTTCGACGGACAGAACACTGAAGCTTTCTTT. Translation gives CASSFDGQNTEAFF.

This chain uses TRBV5-8 with TRBJ1-1, with D perhaps matching TRBD1 (6 bases). From germline, CDR1 is SGHTS and CDR2 YDEGEE. The CDR3 has 13 amino acids. Trimming pared 4 bases from V and 7 bases from J, leaving 14 bases between. CDR3 in DNA: TGTGCCAGCAGCGGCGGGGGGCGCGGTGAAGCTTTCTTT. Its protein product is CASSGGGRGEAFF.

The J gene is TRBJ1-2, the V gene TRBV9; D is ambiguous. Germline CDR1 reads SGDLS; CDR2 reads YYNGEE. CDR3 length equals 11 residues. V was shortened by 4 bases and J by 10 bases, with 11 bases between the two germline ends. CDR3 DNA sequence: TGTGCCAGCAGCCTGCCCGGACTCTACACCTTC. This sequence encodes CASSLPGLYTF. Together with reference TRBV9 and TRBJ1-2, the CDR3 gives the full variable domain: DSGVTQTPKHLITATGQRVTLRCSPRSGDLSVYWYQQSLDQGLQFLIQYYNGEERAKGNILERFSAQQFPDLHSELNLSSLELGDSALYFCASSLPGLYTFGSGTRLTVV.

The chain employs TRBV24-1 and TRBJ1-2; 8 nucleotides line up with TRBD1. J gave up 2 bases and V 9 bases, and 7 bases lay outside the gene matches. The CDR3 covers 14 residues. Germline CDR1 reads KGHDR; CDR2 reads SFDVKD. CDR3 coding DNA: TGTGCCACCTCTCGTCCAGGGGGCAACTATGGCTACACCTTC. Translation: CATSRPGGNYGYTF.

The chain combines TRBV19 with TRBJ1-4, with 8 bases matching TRBD1. This CDR3 spans 14 amino acids. V lost 5 bases to trimming and J lost 8 bases; unmatched junction nucleotides: 7. The germline gives CDR1 LNHDA, CDR2 SQIVND (reference sequence). The CDR3 nucleotides read TGTGCCAGTAGTCTGACAGGGGAAGGCGAAAAACTGTTTTTT. Its translation: CASSLTGEGEKLFF.

The chain uses TRBV7-6 and TRBJ1-6; possibly TRBD1 for D (5 bases). Between the trimmed V and J ends, which lost 3 bases and 8 bases, there was a span of 11 bases. Germline V gives CDR1 SGHVS, CDR2 FNYEAQ. The CDR3 contains 14 residues. The CDR3 here is CASSLGTGDSPLHF. CDR3 coding DNA: TGTGCCAGCAGCTTGGGGACGGGAGATTCACCCCTCCACTTT. Together with reference TRBV7-6 and TRBJ1-6, the CDR3 gives the full variable domain: GAGVSQSPRYKVTKRGQDVALRCDPISGHVSLYWYRQALGQGPEFLTYFNYEAQQDKSGLPNDRFSAERPEGSISTLTIQRTEQRDSAMYRCASSLGTGDSPLHFGNGTRLTVT.

This clone was recorded only once. CDR3 protein: CACTGFEKLFF. The CDR3, as DNA: TGTGCCTGTACGGGGTTTGAAAAACTGTTTTTT. This chain links TRBV30 with TRBJ1-4, with D hard to call. Germline assignment: CDR1 GTSNPN and CDR2 SVGIG (reference sequence). CDR3 length equals 11 residues. V dropped 6 bases and J dropped 7 bases, with 9 bases sitting between them.

The chain couples TRBV9 to TRBJ1-2; D might be TRBD1 (5 bases). CDR3 length: 14 amino acids. CDR1 and CDR2 (germline): SGDLS, YYNGEE. The germline V and J ends were trimmed by 0 bases and 5 bases, with 11 bases remaining between them. The CDR3 reads CASSVASGVYGYTF. DNA for the CDR3: TGTGCCAGCAGCGTAGCGTCGGGGGTTTATGGCTACACCTTC.

The chain has TRBV7-9 and TRBJ1-1; D uncertain. The CDR3 has 11 amino acids. V gave up 3 bases and J gave up 8 bases, with 7 bases separating them. The germline CDR1 and CDR2 sequences are SEHNR and FQNEAQ (reference sequence). The CDR3 coding sequence is TGTGCCAGCAGCTTCGGAGGAGAAGCTTTCTTT. Protein product: CASSFGGEAFF.

The chain has TRBV7-2 and TRBJ2-1; D gene uncertain. The ends were cut back, 2 bases at V and 10 bases at J, with 15 bases in the middle. CDR1 and CDR2 (germline): SGHTA, FQGNSA. CDR3 length: 14 amino acids. The CDR3 DNA reads as TGTGCCAGCAGCTTATCCACGGTCCCTAGAGAGCAGTTCTTC. Its protein product is CASSLSTVPREQFF.

V gene TRBV5-6 combines with J gene TRBJ2-6; the D gene is possibly TRBD1 (6 bases). Trimming removed 4 bases from V and 2 bases from J, with 16 bases in between. Per the germline V gene, CDR1 is SGHDT and CDR2 is YYEEEE. The CDR3 totals 17 residues. Here the CDR3 reads CASSATGRFAGANVLTF. In nucleotides, the CDR3 is TGTGCCAGCAGCGCGACAGGACGATTCGCTGGGGCCAACGTCCTGACTTTC.

The chain uses TRBV10-3 and TRBJ2-5, with 7 bases fitting TRBD1. CDR3 length equals 14 residues. The V and J ends lost 6 bases and 2 bases, in that order; junction bases with no gene match: 6. Germline V gene lookup returns CDR1 ENHRY and CDR2 SYGVKD. The CDR3 reads CAIRARTGQETQYF. The CDR3 DNA follows: TGTGCCATCAGGGCCCGGACAGGTCAAGAGACCCAGTACTTC.